The 3 T cell receptor beta chains below were found in one sample sequenced in a study of T cells in Graves' hyperthyroidism and ophthalmopathy. Amplified TCR beta CDR3 regions derived from RNA transcripts. TCR CDR3 regions were first amplified by RT-PCR with HTBI primers. TCRdb re-derived calls from the multiplex PCR reads in MiXCR, one entry per CDR3 protein. There are about half a million distinct CDR3 sequences in the sample; about 22% occur only once, and roughly 49% lies in the top ten. The sample comprised blood. Receptors were obtained from a woman in her 70s with Graves' ophthalmopathy.

In its sample, this clonotype was seen a few times. In DNA, the CDR3 is TGTGCCTGGAGTGTGTCCCAGGGGCAGACTGAAGCTTTCTTT. It yields the protein CAWSVSQGQTEAFF. V usage is TRBV30 and J usage is TRBJ1-1; D perhaps matches TRBD1 (6 bases). Germline assignment: CDR1 GTSNPN and CDR2 SVGIG (reference sequence). This CDR3 is built from 14 residues. Deletions cut 0 bases from V and 5 bases from J, with 13 bases between.

The CDR3: CASGTDNEQFF. The CDR3, as DNA: TGTGCCAGTGGGACAGACAATGAGCAGTTCTTC. The rearrangement uses TRBV2 and TRBJ2-1, with 7 nucleotides matching TRBD1. The germline V gene encodes CDR1 SNHLY and CDR2 FYNNEI. V trimming: 9 bases; J trimming: 5 bases; junction bases outside the gene matches: 1. The CDR3 runs 11 residues.

In its sample, this clonotype was seen a few times. The V call is TRBV5-1, the J call TRBJ1-2; D uncertain. The V end was cut by 4 bases, the J end by 3 bases, with 13 bases between. Germline loops: CDR1 SGHRS, CDR2 YFSETQ. The length of the CDR3 is 14 residues. The CDR3 here is CASSMEGLDYGYTF. The CDR3 coding sequence is TGCGCCAGCAGCATGGAGGGTTTAGACTATGGCTACACCTTC. Complete variable domain (other parts from reference TRBV5-1 and TRBJ1-2): KAGVTQTPRYLIKTRGQQVTLSCSPISGHRSVSWYQQTPGQGLQFLFEYFSETQRNKGNFPGRFSGRQFSNSRSEMNVSTLELGDSALYLCASSMEGLDYGYTFGSGTRLTVV.